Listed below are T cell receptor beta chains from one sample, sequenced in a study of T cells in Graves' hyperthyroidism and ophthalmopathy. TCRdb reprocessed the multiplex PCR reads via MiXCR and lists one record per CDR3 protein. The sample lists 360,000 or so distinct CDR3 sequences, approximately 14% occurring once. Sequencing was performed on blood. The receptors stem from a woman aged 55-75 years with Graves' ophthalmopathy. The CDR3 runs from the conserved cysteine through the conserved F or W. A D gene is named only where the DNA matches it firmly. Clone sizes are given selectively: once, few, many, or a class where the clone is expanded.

CDR3aa: CASVADGDKNIQYF
CDR3nt: TGTGCTAGTGTCGCGGATGGGGACAAAAACATTCAGTACTTC
j_gene: TRBJ2-4
abundance: many
v_gene: TRBV12-5
d_gene: .
len: 14

CDR3aa: CASSLSLASEQYF
CDR3nt: TGTGCCAGCAGCTTGAGCCTAGCCAGCGAGCAGTACTTC
j_gene: TRBJ2-7
abundance: many
v_gene: TRBV7-9
d_gene: .
len: 13

CDR3aa: CASSDSKGDRNEKLFF
CDR3nt: TGTGCCAGCAGTGACTCAAAGGGGGATAGAAATGAAAAACTGTTTTTT
j_gene: TRBJ1-4
abundance: .
v_gene: TRBV6-4
d_gene: .
len: 16

CDR3aa: CASSFEREHEQFF
CDR3nt: TGTGCCAGCAGCTTCGAGCGGGAGCATGAGCAGTTCTTC
j_gene: TRBJ2-1
abundance: many
v_gene: TRBV11-3
d_gene: TRBD2
len: 13

CDR3aa: CASSFRLAGDTQYF
CDR3nt: TGCGCCAGCAGCTTCCGGCTAGCGGGAGATACGCAGTATTTT
j_gene: TRBJ2-3
abundance: many
v_gene: TRBV5-1
d_gene: TRBD2
len: 14

CDR3aa: CASSEEDSPGTQYF
CDR3nt: TGTGCCAGCAGCGAAGAGGACTCCCCAGGGACCCAGTACTTC
j_gene: TRBJ2-5
abundance: .
v_gene: TRBV25-1
d_gene: .
len: 14

CDR3aa: CASIAGVDNEQFF
CDR3nt: TGTGCCAGCATAGCGGGAGTGGACAATGAGCAGTTCTTC
j_gene: TRBJ2-1
abundance: .
v_gene: TRBV7-9
d_gene: TRBD2
len: 13

CDR3aa: CSAKGQYSNQPQHF
CDR3nt: TGCAGTGCTAAGGGACAGTATAGCAATCAGCCCCAGCATTTT
j_gene: TRBJ1-5
abundance: many
v_gene: TRBV20-1
d_gene: TRBD1
len: 14

CDR3aa: CASSLVQAGNTIYF
CDR3nt: TGTGCCAGCAGCTTGGTACAGGCAGGGAACACCATATATTTT
j_gene: TRBJ1-3
abundance: .
v_gene: TRBV11-2
d_gene: .
len: 14

CDR3aa: CASAGQASYEQYF
CDR3nt: TGTGCCAGCGCCGGACAGGCCTCGTACGAGCAGTACTTC
j_gene: TRBJ2-7
abundance: many
v_gene: TRBV6-1
d_gene: TRBD1
len: 13